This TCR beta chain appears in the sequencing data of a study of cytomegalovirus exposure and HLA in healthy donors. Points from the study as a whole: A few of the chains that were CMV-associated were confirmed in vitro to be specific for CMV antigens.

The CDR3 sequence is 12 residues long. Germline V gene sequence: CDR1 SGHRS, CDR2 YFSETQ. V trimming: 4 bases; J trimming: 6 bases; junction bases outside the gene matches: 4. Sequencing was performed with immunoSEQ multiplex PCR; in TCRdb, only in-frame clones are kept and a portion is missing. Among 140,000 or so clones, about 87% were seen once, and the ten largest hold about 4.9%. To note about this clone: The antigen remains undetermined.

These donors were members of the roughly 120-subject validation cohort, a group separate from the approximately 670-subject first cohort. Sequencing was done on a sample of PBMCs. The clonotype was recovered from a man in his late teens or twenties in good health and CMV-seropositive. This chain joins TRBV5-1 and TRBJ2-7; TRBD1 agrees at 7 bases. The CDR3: CASSPRGLEQYF. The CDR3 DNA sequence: TGCGCCAGCAGCCCTAGGGGGCTCGAGCAGTACTTC. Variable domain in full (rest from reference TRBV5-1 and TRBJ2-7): KAGVTQTPRYLIKTRGQQVTLSCSPISGHRSVSWYQQTPGQGLQFLFEYFSETQRNKGNFPGRFSGRQFSNSRSEMNVSTLELGDSALYLCASSPRGLEQYFGPGTRLTVT.